This T cell receptor beta chain was sequenced during a study of T cell changes during pregnancy in multiple sclerosis. The V gene's germline CDR1 is SGHVS and CDR2 FQNEAQ. The V and J ends lost 1 base and 4 bases, in that order; junction bases with no gene match: 10. This CDR3 is 18 amino acids long. Sequenced by immunoSEQ multiplex PCR; TCRdb stores in-frame clones only, minus some. Found here are some 87,000 clones, around 94% of them singletons; the top ten hold around 0.2%. This TCR was sampled from a female donor with multiple sclerosis, enrolled in a pregnancy study. The chain is built from TRBV7-8 and TRBJ2-1, with TRBD2 matching over 10 bases. The material sequenced was CD4+ T cells from peripheral blood mononuclear cells, taken before pregnancy. The CDR3 nucleotides are TGTGCCAGCAGCTTAGTAGGTAGCGGGAGGTTTCCGTACAATGAGCAGTTCTTC. It is translated as CASSLVGSGRFPYNEQFF.